These 17 T cell receptor beta chains share one sample of origin, sequenced in a study of blood T cell repertoires in COVID-19. Assay: immunoSEQ multiplex PCR; the TCRdb copy retains only in-frame clones and omits some. The sample consists of 100,000 to 120,000 clones, nearly 90% of them appearing once. The sample taken for sequencing was peripheral blood. These TCRs come from a human donor in a cohort sampled during active COVID-19.

The chain recombines TRBV9 with TRBJ2-2; 10 bases are a match to TRBD2. V shed 4 bases and J 4 bases; nucleotides not matched to a gene: 7. The CDR3 runs to 16 residues. CDR1 SGDLS and CDR2 YYNGEE come from the germline V gene. CDR3 DNA sequence: TGTGCCAGCAGCATCAGCGGGAGGGTGGGCACCGGGGAGCTGTTTTTT. Its translation: CASSISGRVGTGELFF.

The chain employs TRBV7-9 and TRBJ1-3; TRBD1 aligns across 8 bases. The germline gives CDR1 SEHNR, CDR2 FQNEAQ (reference sequence). The CDR3 is 16 residues long. The V gene end was trimmed by 6 bases and the J gene end by 5 bases; junction bases not matched to a gene: 12. The CDR3: CASSSGQGTTRNTIYF. DNA of the CDR3: TGTGCCAGCAGTTCCGGACAGGGCACTACCCGAAACACCATATATTTT.

The gene calls are TRBV7-3 and TRBJ2-3, with a possible D match to TRBD1 (6 bases). The germline gives CDR1 SGHTA, CDR2 FQGTGA. CDR3 length: 23 residues. V lost 1 base and J lost 1, with 33 bases in between. The CDR3 region has the DNA TGTGCCAGCAGCTTAAAAGGGATTCGCTACGCATCAGGGACAACTGAGGGCACAGATACGCAGTATTTT. This sequence encodes CASSLKGIRYASGTTEGTDTQYF.

The gene calls are TRBV30 and TRBJ2-4; TRBD1 agrees at 10 bases. Trimming at V came to 3 bases and at J to 0 bases, leaving 2 bases not matched to a gene. The germline V gene encodes CDR1 GTSNPN and CDR2 SVGIG (reference sequence). CDR3 size: 15 residues. Written as DNA, the CDR3 is TGTGCCTGGAGGGACAGGGGGGGAGCCAAAAACATTCAGTACTTC. This codes for CAWRDRGGAKNIQYF.

V and J are TRBV18 and TRBJ1-2; unclear D gene. V lost 2 bases to trimming and J lost 6 bases, with 16 bases between them. The CDR3 totals 15 residues. Looked up from germline, CDR1 is KGHSH and CDR2 is LQKENI. CDR3 sequence reads: CASSPIVIPPDGYTF. CDR3 bases: TGTGCCAGCTCACCAATCGTAATCCCCCCGGATGGCTACACCTTC. Complete variable domain (other parts from reference TRBV18 and TRBJ1-2): NAGVMQNPRHLVRRRGQEARLRCSPMKGHSHVYWYRQLPEEGLKFMVYLQKENIIDESGMPKERFSAEFPKEGPSILRIQQVVRGDSAAYFCASSPIVIPPDGYTFGSGTRLTVV.

The V call is TRBV2, the J call TRBJ2-3; D might be TRBD2 (6 bases). V lost 7 bases and J 6 bases, leaving 20 bases between the germline ends. CDR1 and CDR2 from the germline V gene are SNHLY and FYNNEI. The CDR3 extends over 15 amino acids. The CDR3 bases are TGTGCCAGCAACCTGTATCCGGACGCGGGGGATACGCAGTATTTT. It translates to CASNLYPDAGDTQYF.

A single count supports this clone. The rearrangement links TRBV3-1 (or the pseudogene TRBV3-2) to TRBJ1-2, with TRBD1 as a possible D gene (5 bases). Trimming shortened V by 1 base and J by 3 bases, and 18 bases separated the two germline ends. The CDR3 consists of 17 residues. CDR1 is LGHDT, CDR2 YNNKEL, per germline (reference sequence). CDR3 coding DNA: TGTGCCAGCAGCCAAGTGTTGGCAGGGCCAATCGACTATGGCTACACCTTC. Translation: CASSQVLAGPIDYGYTF.

This clone was seen at least ten times. One end of the junction is discordant with germline, which a read error may explain. This rearrangement joins TRBV18 to TRBJ2-2; no definite D call. CDR3 length: 16 amino acids. Germline-derived CDR1 and CDR2 are KGHSH and LQKENI. The DNA of the CDR3 is TGTGCCAGCTCCCCACTATTCGGCGGGAACACCGGGGAGCTGTTTTTT. Translation gives CASSPLFGGNTGELFF.

The chain joins TRBV7-6 to TRBJ1-3; a weak D match, TRBD1 (6 bases). CDR3 length equals 13 residues. Per germline, CDR1 SGHVS and CDR2 FNYEAQ. The V end lost 7 bases, the J end lost 4 bases, and 11 bases lay between the germline ends. Here the CDR3 reads CASKQGAGNTIYF. Written as DNA, the CDR3 is TGTGCCAGCAAACAGGGTGCAGGAAACACCATATATTTT. The whole variable domain, filled in from reference TRBV7-6 and TRBJ1-3, reads GAGVSQSPRYKVTKRGQDVALRCDPISGHVSLYWYRQALGQGPEFLTYFNYEAQQDKSGLPNDRFSAERPEGSISTLTIQRTEQRDSAMYRCASKQGAGNTIYFGEGSWLTVV.

The chain combines TRBV2 with TRBJ2-1; 7 bases fit TRBD1. J lost 12 bases, V lost 4 bases, and 3 bases had no gene match. The CDR3 length is 11 residues. Germline V gene lookup returns CDR1 SNHLY and CDR2 FYNNEI. CDR3 residues: CASSARDRQFF. DNA for the CDR3: TGTGCCAGCAGTGCCCGGGACAGGCAGTTCTTC.

The rearrangement uses TRBV25-1 and TRBJ2-7; TRBD2 agrees at 7 bases. This CDR3 spans 16 amino acids. The germline CDR1 and CDR2 sequences are MGHDK and SYGVNS. The V segment lost 6 bases and the J segment 4 bases; nucleotides outside the gene matches: 15. DNA of the CDR3: TGTGCCAGCAGCGATGGGAGGGTAGGGCCTCAGTACGAGCAGTACTTC. Translation: CASSDGRVGPQYEQYF.

The genes are TRBV7-9 and TRBJ1-1; D unresolved. Germline lookup yields CDR1 SEHNR and CDR2 FQNEAQ (reference sequence). The V gene lost 2 bases and the J gene lost 1 base, with 11 bases spanning the gap. The CDR3 has 15 residues. The CDR3 nucleotides read TGTGCCAGCAGCTTATACGGTATCGAGAACACTGAAGCTTTCTTT. Amino acid sequence: CASSLYGIENTEAFF. Together with reference TRBV7-9 and TRBJ1-1, the CDR3 gives the full variable domain: DTGVSQNPRHKITKRGQNVTFRCDPISEHNRLYWYRQTLGQGPEFLTYFQNEAQLEKSRLLSDRFSAERPKGSFSTLEIQRTEQGDSAMYLCASSLYGIENTEAFFGQGTRLTVV.

J is TRBJ2-7 and V is TRBV3-1 (or the pseudogene TRBV3-2); TRBD2 agrees at 10 bases. Germline CDR1 and CDR2: LGHDT and YNNKEL (reference sequence). The CDR3 runs 15 residues. The V gene end was trimmed by 1 base and the J gene end by 9 bases; junction bases not matched to a gene: 9. The CDR3 spells CASSQAVGASGGQYF. CDR3 DNA sequence: TGTGCCAGCAGCCAAGCGGTTGGGGCTAGCGGGGGGCAGTACTTC.

J is TRBJ1-5 and V is TRBV28; a weak D match, TRBD1 (5 bases). The CDR3 contains 14 residues. V gave up 10 bases and J gave up 0 bases, with 13 bases separating them. Germline V CDR1 and CDR2: MDHEN, SYDVKM. CDR3 sequence reads: CANSGSDSNQPQHF. CDR3 coding DNA: TGTGCCAACTCAGGGTCTGATAGCAATCAGCCCCAGCATTTT.

This rearrangement joins TRBV6-2 or TRBV6-3 to TRBJ2-1; 13 nucleotides line up with TRBD2. Germline V gives CDR1 MNHEY, CDR2 SVGEGT. The CDR3 is 17 residues long. V lost 5 bases, J lost 5 bases, and 9 bases stayed unmatched. This CDR3 is CASSRTGTSGKHNEQFF. CDR3 sequence (DNA): TGTGCCAGCAGTAGAACCGGGACTAGCGGGAAACACAATGAGCAGTTCTTC.

The V call is TRBV10-3, the J call TRBJ2-5; 10 bases align to TRBD1. CDR3 length equals 14 residues. The V gene end was trimmed by 4 bases and the J gene end by 5 bases; junction bases not matched to a gene: 4. Germline-derived CDR1 and CDR2 are ENHRY and SYGVKD. The CDR3: CAISVGQGLETQYF. CDR3 nucleotides: TGTGCCATCAGTGTGGGACAGGGGCTCGAGACCCAGTACTTC.

This CDR3 reads CASSLYAGQGVFF. CDR3 nucleotides: TGTGCCAGCAGCTTGTACGCGGGACAGGGAGTGTTTTTT. The chain employs TRBV5-5 and TRBJ2-2; 9 nucleotides match TRBD1. The J segment lost 15 bases and the V segment lost 1 base, leaving 7 bases of the junction unmatched. This CDR3 is 13 amino acids long. Per the germline V gene, CDR1 is SGHKS and CDR2 is YYEKEE (reference sequence).